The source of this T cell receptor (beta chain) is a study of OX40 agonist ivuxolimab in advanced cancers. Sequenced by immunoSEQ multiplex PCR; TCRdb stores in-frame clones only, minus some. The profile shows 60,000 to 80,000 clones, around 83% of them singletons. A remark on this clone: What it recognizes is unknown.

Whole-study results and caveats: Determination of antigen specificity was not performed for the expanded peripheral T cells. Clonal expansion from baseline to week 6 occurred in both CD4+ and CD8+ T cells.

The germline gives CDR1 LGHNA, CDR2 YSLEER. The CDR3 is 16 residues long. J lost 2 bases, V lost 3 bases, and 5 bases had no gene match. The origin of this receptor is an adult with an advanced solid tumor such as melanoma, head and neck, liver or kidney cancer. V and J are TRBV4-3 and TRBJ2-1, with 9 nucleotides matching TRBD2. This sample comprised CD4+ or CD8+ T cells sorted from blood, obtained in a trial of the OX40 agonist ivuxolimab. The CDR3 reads CASSQVAGEAYNEQFF. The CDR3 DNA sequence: TGCGCCAGCAGCCAGGTAGCGGGAGAGGCCTACAATGAGCAGTTCTTC.